Reported below is one TCR beta chain. Here immunoSEQ multiplex PCR was the method, and the copy in TCRdb shows in-frame clones only, minus some. The sample includes about 130,000 clones, about 80% seen only once; the top ten take 16%. This sample was taken from a study of blood T cell repertoires in COVID-19. This CDR3 contains 16 residues. The germline CDR1 and CDR2 sequences are ENHRY and SYGVKD. V gave up 2 bases and J gave up 6 bases, with 16 bases separating them. The V and J genes are TRBV10-3 and TRBJ1-4, with D tentatively TRBD1 (6 bases). The sequenced sample consisted of peripheral blood. This receptor was identified in a woman between 50 and 59 years old with acute or convalescent COVID-19. The CDR3 loop reads CAISEELGGPDEKLFF. The CDR3, as DNA: TGTGCCATCAGTGAGGAGCTAGGGGGACCCGATGAAAAACTGTTTTTT.